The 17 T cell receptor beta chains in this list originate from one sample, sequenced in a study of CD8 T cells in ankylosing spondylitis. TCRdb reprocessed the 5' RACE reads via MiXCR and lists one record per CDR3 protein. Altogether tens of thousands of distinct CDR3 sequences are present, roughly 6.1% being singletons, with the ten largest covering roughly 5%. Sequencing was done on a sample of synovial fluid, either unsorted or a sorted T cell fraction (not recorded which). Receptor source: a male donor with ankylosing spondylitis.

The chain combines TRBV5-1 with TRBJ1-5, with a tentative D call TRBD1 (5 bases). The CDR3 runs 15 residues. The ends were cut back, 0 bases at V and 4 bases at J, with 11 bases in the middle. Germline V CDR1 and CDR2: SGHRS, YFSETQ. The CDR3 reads CASSLGGWTNQPQHF. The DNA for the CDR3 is TGCGCCAGCAGCTTGGGGGGCTGGACGAATCAGCCCCAGCATTTT.

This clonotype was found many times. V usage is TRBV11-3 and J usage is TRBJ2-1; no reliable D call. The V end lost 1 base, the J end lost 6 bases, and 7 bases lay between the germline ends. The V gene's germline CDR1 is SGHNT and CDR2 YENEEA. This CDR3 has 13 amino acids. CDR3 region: CASSLGTTNEQFF. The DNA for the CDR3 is TGTGCCAGCAGCTTAGGCACGACCAATGAGCAGTTCTTC.

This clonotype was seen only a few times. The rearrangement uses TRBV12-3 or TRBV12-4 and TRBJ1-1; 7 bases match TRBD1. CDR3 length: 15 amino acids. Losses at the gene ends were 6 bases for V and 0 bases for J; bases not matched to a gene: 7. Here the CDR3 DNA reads TGTGCCAGCAGCCGACCGGACAGGTTGAACACTGAAGCTTTCTTT. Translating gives CASSRPDRLNTEAFF.

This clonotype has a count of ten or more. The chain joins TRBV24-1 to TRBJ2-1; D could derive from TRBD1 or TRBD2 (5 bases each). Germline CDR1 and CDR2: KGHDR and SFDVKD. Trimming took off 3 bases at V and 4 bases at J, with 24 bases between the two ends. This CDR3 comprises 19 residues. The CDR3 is CATSDTLERGRALYNEQFF. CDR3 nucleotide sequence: TGTGCCACCAGTGATACGCTGGAACGGGGCAGGGCTCTATACAATGAGCAGTTCTTC.

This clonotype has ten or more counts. The CDR3 sequence is CASGIRAGVAVNEQFF. The CDR3, as DNA: TGTGCCAGCGGGATCCGAGCGGGAGTGGCGGTCAATGAGCAGTTCTTC. V gene TRBV12-3 or TRBV12-4 combines with J gene TRBJ2-1; 8 bases are a match to TRBD2. The CDR3 length is 16 residues. V was pared by 8 bases and J by 6 bases, with 15 bases of the junction left unmatched.

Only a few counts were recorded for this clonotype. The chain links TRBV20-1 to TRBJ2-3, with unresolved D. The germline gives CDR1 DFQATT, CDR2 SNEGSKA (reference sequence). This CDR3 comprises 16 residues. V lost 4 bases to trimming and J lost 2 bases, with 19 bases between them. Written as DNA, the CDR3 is TGCAGTGCTATTCCGGGTGGCCTAGTATCCACAGATACGCAGTATTTT. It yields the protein CSAIPGGLVSTDTQYF.

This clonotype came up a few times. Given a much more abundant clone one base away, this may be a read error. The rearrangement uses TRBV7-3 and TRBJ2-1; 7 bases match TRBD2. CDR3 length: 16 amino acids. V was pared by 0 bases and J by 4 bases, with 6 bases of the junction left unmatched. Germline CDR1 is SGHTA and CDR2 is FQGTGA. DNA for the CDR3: TGTGCCAGCAGCTTAACGTCCGGGAGGATTTACAATGAGCAGTTCTTC. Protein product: CASSLTSGRIYNEQFF.

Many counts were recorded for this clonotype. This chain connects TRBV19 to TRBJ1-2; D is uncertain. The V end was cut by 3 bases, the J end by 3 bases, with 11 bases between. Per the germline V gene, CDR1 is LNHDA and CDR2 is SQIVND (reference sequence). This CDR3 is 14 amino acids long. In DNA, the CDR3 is TGTGCCAGTAGTATGCGGAGGGAGGACTATGGCTACACCTTC. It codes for CASSMRREDYGYTF.

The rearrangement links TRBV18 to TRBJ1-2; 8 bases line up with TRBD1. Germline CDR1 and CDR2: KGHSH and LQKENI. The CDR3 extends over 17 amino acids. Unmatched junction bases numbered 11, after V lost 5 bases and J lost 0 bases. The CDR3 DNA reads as TGTGCCAGCTCAGACTCGACAGGGGCCGCTGCTAACTATGGCTACACCTTC. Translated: CASSDSTGAAANYGYTF.

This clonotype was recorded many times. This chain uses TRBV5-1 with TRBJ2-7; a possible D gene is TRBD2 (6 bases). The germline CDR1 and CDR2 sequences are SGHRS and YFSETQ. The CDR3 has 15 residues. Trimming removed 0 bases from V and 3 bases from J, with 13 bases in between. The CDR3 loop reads CASSLDEGGFYEQYF. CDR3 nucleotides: TGCGCCAGCAGCTTGGACGAGGGAGGATTCTACGAGCAGTACTTC.

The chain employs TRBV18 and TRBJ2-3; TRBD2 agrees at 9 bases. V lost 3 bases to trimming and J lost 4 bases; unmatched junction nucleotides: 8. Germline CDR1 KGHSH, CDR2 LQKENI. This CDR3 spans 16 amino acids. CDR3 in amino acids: CASSPAAGGPPDTQYF. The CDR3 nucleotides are TGTGCCAGCTCACCGGCGGCGGGAGGGCCCCCAGATACGCAGTATTTT.

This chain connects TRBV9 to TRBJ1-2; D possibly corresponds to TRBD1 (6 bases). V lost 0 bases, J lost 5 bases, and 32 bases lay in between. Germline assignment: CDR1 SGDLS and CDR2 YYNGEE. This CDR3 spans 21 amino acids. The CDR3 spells CASSVGPGGRAGEIGPYGYTF. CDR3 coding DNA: TGTGCCAGCAGCGTAGGTCCCGGGGGCAGGGCGGGTGAGATCGGGCCATATGGCTACACCTTC.

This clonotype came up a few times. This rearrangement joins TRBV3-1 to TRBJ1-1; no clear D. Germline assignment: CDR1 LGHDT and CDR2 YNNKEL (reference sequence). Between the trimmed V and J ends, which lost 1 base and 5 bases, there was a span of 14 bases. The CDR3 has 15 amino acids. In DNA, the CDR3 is TGTGCCAGCAGCCAAGCGGGGATGCGAAAAACTGAAGCTTTCTTT. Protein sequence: CASSQAGMRKTEAFF.

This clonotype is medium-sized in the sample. CDR3: CAISESIQETAYNEQFF. DNA for the CDR3: TGTGCCATCAGTGAGTCAATTCAGGAGACAGCCTACAATGAGCAGTTCTTC. V and J are TRBV10-3 and TRBJ2-1; tentatively, D is TRBD1 (5 bases). The CDR3 totals 17 residues. The V end lost 0 bases, the J end lost 2 bases, and 14 bases lay between the germline ends. CDR1 is ENHRY, CDR2 SYGVKD, per germline.

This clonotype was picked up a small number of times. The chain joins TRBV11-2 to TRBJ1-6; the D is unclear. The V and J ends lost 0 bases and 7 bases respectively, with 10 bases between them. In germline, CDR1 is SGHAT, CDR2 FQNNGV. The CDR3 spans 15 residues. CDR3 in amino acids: CASSLDWKVNSPLHF. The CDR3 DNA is TGTGCCAGCAGCTTAGATTGGAAGGTCAATTCACCCCTCCACTTT.

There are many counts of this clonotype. The CDR3 reads CASSDNGPGYTF. The CDR3 coding sequence is TGTGCCAGCAGTGATAACGGACCTGGCTACACCTTC. The chain combines TRBV6-1 with TRBJ1-2; D not resolved. CDR3 length: 12 residues. CDR1 MNHNS and CDR2 SASEGT come from the germline V gene. V was shortened by 3 bases and J by 7 bases, with 9 bases between the two germline ends.

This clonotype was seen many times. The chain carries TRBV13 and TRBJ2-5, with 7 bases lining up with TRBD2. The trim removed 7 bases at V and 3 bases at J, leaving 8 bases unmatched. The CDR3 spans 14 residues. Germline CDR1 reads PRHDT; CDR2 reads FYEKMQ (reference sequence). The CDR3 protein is CASTLGLDKETQYF. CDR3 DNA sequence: TGTGCCAGCACCCTCGGACTAGATAAAGAGACCCAGTACTTC.